The 22 T cell receptor beta chains presented below share a single source sample, sequenced in a study of blood T cell repertoires in COVID-19. Clones were read by immunoSEQ multiplex PCR, and TCRdb kept only the in-frame ones, dropping some. The table lists under 300,000 clones, approximately 90% of them singletons. Material for sequencing was PBMCs or T cells enriched from blood (not recorded which). The receptors stem from a woman aged 18 to 35 who had recovered from COVID-19.

The gene calls are TRBV12-5 and TRBJ2-4; no firm D call. Trimming took off 2 bases at V and 1 base at J, with 24 bases between the two ends. Germline V CDR1 and CDR2: LGHNT, FRNRAP. The CDR3 has 20 residues. CDR3 coding DNA: TGTGCTAGTGGTTTGTCTACCCTCCGCAGAACGACTGAGGCCAAAAACATTCAGTACTTC. Translated: CASGLSTLRRTTEAKNIQYF.

The genes are TRBV5-6 and TRBJ2-7, with 9 bases matching TRBD1. V was pared by 7 bases and J by 3 bases, with 11 bases of the junction left unmatched. Germline loops: CDR1 SGHDT, CDR2 YYEEEE. CDR3 size: 15 residues. CDR3 DNA: TGTGCCAGCCGACGACCGGGACAGGGTATCTACGAGCAGTACTTC. This sequence encodes CASRRPGQGIYEQYF.

This clone is a singleton in its sample. V gene TRBV7-6 combines with J gene TRBJ2-3; a possible D gene is TRBD2 (5 bases). The germline V gene has CDR1 SGHVS and CDR2 FNYEAQ. Trimming shortened V by 1 base and J by 2 bases, and 10 bases separated the two germline ends. The CDR3 is made up of 15 amino acids. The CDR3 loop is CASSLGGLYTDTQYF. CDR3 nucleotides: TGTGCCAGCAGCTTAGGCGGACTTTACACAGATACGCAGTATTTT.

The chain is built from TRBV30 and TRBJ2-7, with a tentative D call TRBD1 (8 bases). The V and J ends lost 2 bases and 1 base respectively, with 15 bases between them. Germline V CDR1 and CDR2: GTSNPN, SVGIG (reference sequence). The length of the CDR3 is 15 residues. The CDR3 loop is CAWSINRGGSYEQYF. The DNA of the CDR3 is TGTGCCTGGAGTATCAACAGGGGGGGGTCCTACGAGCAGTACTTC.

This chain joins TRBV12-5 and TRBJ2-2, with D perhaps matching TRBD1 (5 bases). Trimming stripped 0 bases from V and 3 bases from J, with 11 bases between. The CDR3 is made up of 16 amino acids. Germline assignment: CDR1 LGHNT and CDR2 FRNRAP. The CDR3 here is CASGLVGDGYTGELFF. The CDR3 DNA reads TGTGCTAGTGGTTTGGTAGGGGATGGATACACCGGGGAGCTGTTTTTT.

This chain joins TRBV9 and TRBJ1-1; 7 bases are shared with TRBD1. J gave up 0 bases and V 3 bases, and 8 bases lay outside the gene matches. The CDR3 covers 16 residues. The germline gives CDR1 SGDLS, CDR2 YYNGEE. CDR3 sequence (DNA): TGTGCCAGCAGCGATGGACAGGACATAATGAACACTGAAGCTTTCTTT. Translation: CASSDGQDIMNTEAFF.

This chain connects TRBV2 to TRBJ1-6; no clear D gene. Between the trimmed V and J ends, which lost 7 bases and 7 bases, there was a span of 11 bases. Germline V CDR1 and CDR2: SNHLY, FYNNEI. This CDR3 is built from 13 residues. CDR3 nucleotides: TGTGCCAGCAAGAAGTTAGCGAATTCACCCCTCCACTTT. Translation gives CASKKLANSPLHF.

J is TRBJ2-5 and V is TRBV14; maybe TRBD2 (6 bases). This CDR3 is 14 amino acids long. Germline V gives CDR1 SGHDN, CDR2 FVKESK. V was cut by 4 bases and J by 3 bases, with 12 bases left in between. CDR3: CASSPLGTEETQYF. The CDR3 bases are TGTGCCAGCAGCCCCCTCGGGACTGAAGAGACCCAGTACTTC.

This sequence joins TRBV12-3 or TRBV12-4 and TRBJ1-2; 9 nucleotides match TRBD1. The CDR3 is made up of 13 amino acids. The junction had 3 bases not matched to a gene; V was cut back by 6 bases and J by 4 bases. The CDR3, as DNA: TGTGCCAGCAGCCGGGACAGGGTCTATGGCTACACCTTC. Protein sequence: CASSRDRVYGYTF.

The chain has TRBV7-8 and TRBJ2-3; perhaps TRBD2 as D (6 bases). This CDR3 region has 16 residues. V lost 2 bases to trimming and J lost 2 bases, with 14 bases between them. Germline V gene lookup returns CDR1 SGHVS and CDR2 FQNEAQ. The CDR3 here is CASSLIVSGLTDTQYF. The CDR3 DNA reads as TGTGCCAGCAGCTTAATCGTTAGCGGACTCACAGATACGCAGTATTTT.

This sequence joins TRBV24-1 and TRBJ1-3; D uncertain. Germline V gives CDR1 KGHDR, CDR2 SFDVKD. There are 15 residues in the CDR3. The ends were cut back, 10 bases at V and 2 bases at J, with 17 bases in the middle. The CDR3 loop is CATSPLRVAGNTIYF. The CDR3 region has the DNA TGTGCCACAAGCCCCCTGAGGGTGGCTGGAAACACCATATATTTT.

This clone was seen only once. CDR3 protein: CASSPRGPNYGYTF. The DNA of the CDR3 is TGTGCCAGCAGTCCCCGTGGCCCAAACTATGGCTACACCTTC. This sequence joins TRBV28 and TRBJ1-2; D ambiguous. CDR1 and CDR2 (germline): MDHEN, SYDVKM. The CDR3 totals 14 residues. With 5 bases removed from V and 2 bases from J, the gap between germline ends came to 12 bases.

The V call is TRBV27, the J call TRBJ2-1, with unresolved D. Germline V gives CDR1 MNHEY, CDR2 SMNVEV (reference sequence). The ends were cut back, 3 bases at V and 5 bases at J, with 8 bases in the middle. The CDR3 contains 13 residues. CDR3 sequence: CASSLYKNNEQFF. CDR3 bases: TGTGCCAGCAGTTTGTACAAAAACAATGAGCAGTTCTTC.

This clone came up once. CDR3 protein: CASSLLLEAFF. DNA of the CDR3: TGTGCCAGCAGCTTGTTGCTAGAAGCTTTCTTT. The chain uses TRBV5-5 and TRBJ1-1; D unresolved. The length of the CDR3 is 11 residues. The V gene's germline CDR1 is SGHKS and CDR2 YYEKEE (reference sequence). Trimming pared 1 base from V and 8 bases from J, leaving 6 bases between.

In DNA form, the CDR3 reads TGTGCCAGCAGCACAGCTACCCTGCGAGCTAGCACAGATACGCAGTATTTT. It specifies CASSTATLRASTDTQYF. This rearrangement joins TRBV5-4 to TRBJ2-3; D uncertain. The CDR3 spans 17 residues. Trimming took off 4 bases at V and 0 bases at J, with 18 bases between the two ends. The germline gives CDR1 SGHNT, CDR2 YYREEE (reference sequence). Drawing the rest from reference TRBV5-4 and TRBJ2-3, the complete variable domain is ETGVTQSPTHLIKTRGQQVTLRCSSQSGHNTVSWYQQALGQGPQFIFQYYREEENGRGNFPPRFSGLQFPNYSSELNVNALELDDSALYLCASSTATLRASTDTQYFGPGTRLTVL.

The chain is built from TRBV2 and TRBJ2-3; TRBD1 matches at 10 bases. The CDR3 consists of 14 residues. Per the germline V gene, CDR1 is SNHLY and CDR2 is FYNNEI. V trimming: 6 bases; J trimming: 5 bases; junction bases outside the gene matches: 5. CDR3 sequence: CASRRGQGLDTQYF. In nucleotides, the CDR3 is TGTGCCAGCAGAAGGGGACAGGGGTTAGATACGCAGTATTTT.

The chain joins TRBV4-2 to TRBJ1-2; TRBD1 might be the D (5 bases). The germline V gene has CDR1 LGHNA and CDR2 YNFKEQ. Trimming removed 0 bases at V and 4 bases at J, with 12 bases between. The CDR3 sequence is 15 residues long. The CDR3 sequence is CASSQEGREIYGYTF. DNA for the CDR3: TGTGCCAGCAGCCAAGAGGGCAGGGAAATCTATGGCTACACCTTC.

The CDR3 sequence: CASSTGGFWETQYF. The DNA of the CDR3 is TGTGCCAGCAGTACGGGGGGTTTCTGGGAGACCCAGTACTTC. V gene TRBV7-8 combines with J gene TRBJ2-5; 7 nucleotides match TRBD2. The germline CDR1 and CDR2 sequences are SGHVS and FQNEAQ. With V trimmed by 6 bases and J by 5 bases, 9 bases remained unmatched. The CDR3 loop spans 14 amino acids.

The chain has TRBV5-1 and TRBJ2-3, with D tentatively TRBD2 (5 bases). Germline CDR1 is SGHRS and CDR2 is YFSETQ. V lost 2 bases and J lost 0, with 10 bases in between. CDR3 length equals 15 residues. Here the CDR3 DNA reads TGCGCCAGCAGCTTAGGAGGTACTAGCACAGATACGCAGTATTTT. Its protein is CASSLGGTSTDTQYF.

The chain uses TRBV19 and TRBJ2-5; 7 nucleotides agree with TRBD2. The trim removed 6 bases at V and 2 bases at J, leaving 3 bases unmatched. CDR1 LNHDA and CDR2 SQIVND come from the germline V gene (reference sequence). The CDR3 has 13 amino acids. CDR3: CASRGLVQETQYF. As DNA, the CDR3 is TGTGCCAGTAGAGGACTAGTGCAAGAGACCCAGTACTTC.

The chain is built from TRBV4-1 and TRBJ1-5; no clear D gene. CDR1 is MGHRA, CDR2 YSYEKL, per germline. The CDR3 sequence is 15 residues long. V lost 0 bases to trimming and J lost 2 bases, with 8 bases between them. The CDR3 spells CASSQDSRGNQPQHF. Here the CDR3 DNA reads TGCGCCAGCAGCCAAGATTCGCGGGGCAATCAGCCCCAGCATTTT.

The genes are TRBV5-4 and TRBJ2-3; D possibly corresponds to TRBD2 (6 bases). This CDR3 spans 15 amino acids. The germline gives CDR1 SGHNT, CDR2 YYREEE (reference sequence). The V gene lost 4 bases and the J gene lost 3 bases, with 15 bases spanning the gap. The CDR3 DNA reads TGTGCCAGCAGCCCAGGCAATAGCGGTACAGATACGCAGTATTTT. Its translation is CASSPGNSGTDTQYF.